These T cell receptor beta chains were read from a single sample in a study of blood T cell repertoires in COVID-19. The repertoire was sequenced with immunoSEQ multiplex PCR; TCRdb's copy has only in-frame clones and lacks some. Of approximately 110,000 clones listed, 55% to 75% are singletons. Specimen: peripheral blood. These receptors originate from a human donor with acute or convalescent COVID-19. The donor label of this sample is uncertain. The CDR3 runs from the conserved cysteine through the conserved F or W. D genes are given only for firm matches. Clone sizes are given selectively: once, few, many, or a class where the clone is expanded.

V,size,J,D,DNA,CDR3
TRBV12-5,.,TRBJ2-1,TRBD2,TGTGCTAGTGGATCCCGGACTAGCCGTTATGAGCAGTTCTTC,CASGSRTSRYEQFF
TRBV6-5,many,TRBJ2-3,TRBD1,TGTGCCAGCAGTTATAGGGGGCGCGGAGATACGCAGTATTTT,CASSYRGRGDTQYF
TRBV5-1,.,TRBJ1-2,.,TGCGCCAGCAGCTTTGGACAGCAGTATGGCTACACCTTC,CASSFGQQYGYTF
TRBV20-1,few,TRBJ1-5,TRBD1,TGCAGTGCTAGTCCCCCGGGACAGGAACAGCCCCAGCATTTT,CSASPPGQEQPQHF
TRBV19,.,TRBJ2-2,TRBD1,TGTGCCAGTAGTACGGGACAGGGGAGACAGTTTTTT,CASSTGQGRQFF
TRBV15,.,TRBJ2-5,.,TGTGCCACCAGCAGAGTACAGACCTGGGAGACCCAGTACTTC,CATSRVQTWETQYF
TRBV25-1,.,TRBJ1-1,TRBD1,TGTGCCAGCAGTGAATCCTGGGACAGCGAAGCTTTCTTT,CASSESWDSEAFF
TRBV6-5,once,TRBJ1-1,.,TGTGCCAGCAGTTACTCGAGTGACAGGAACACTGAAGCTTTCTTT,CASSYSSDRNTEAFF
TRBV5-4,.,TRBJ1-1,.,TGTGCCAGCAGCTTGGACCCCACTATACGGACTGAAGCTTTCTTT,CASSLDPTIRTEAFF
TRBV12-5,.,TRBJ2-3,TRBD2,TGTGCTAGTGGGCAGCAGGCCGCGGGGGAAACAGATACGCAGTATTTT,CASGQQAAGETDTQYF
TRBV5-6,.,TRBJ2-2,.,TGTGCCAGCAGCTTGATTCGGGAAGCCGGGGAGCTGTTTTTT,CASSLIREAGELFF
TRBV28,.,TRBJ1-5,.,.,CASSFGPGSQPQHF
TRBV12-3/TRBV12-4,.,TRBJ2-1,.,TGTGCCAGCAGCCTCAGTCGAGAGCAGTTCTTC,CASSLSREQFF
TRBV27,.,TRBJ2-7,.,TGTGCCAGCAGTCCCACCCCAGGCCGCTCCTACGAGCAGTACTTC,CASSPTPGRSYEQYF
TRBV2,few,TRBJ1-3,.,TGTGCCAGCAGGGGGCCGGGGGGCGCTGGAAACACCATATATTTT,CASRGPGGAGNTIYF
TRBV3-1/TRBV3-2,.,TRBJ2-3,TRBD2,TGTGCCAGCAGCCAAGCGGGGACTACAGGCGATACGCAGTATTTT,CASSQAGTTGDTQYF
TRBV11-2,.,TRBJ1-1,.,TGTGCCAGCAGCTCCGTGCGGGGCATGAACACTGAAGCTTTCTTT,CASSSVRGMNTEAFF
TRBV15,.,TRBJ2-2,.,TGTGCCACCAGCAGAGATCAAGGCGGGAACACCGGGGAGCTGTTTTTT,CATSRDQGGNTGELFF
TRBV28,.,TRBJ2-5,TRBD2,TGTGCCAGCAGTTTAAGCGGGGGCCGGGGGGAGACCCAGTACTTC,CASSLSGGRGETQYF
TRBV30,.,TRBJ1-5,.,TGTGCCTGGAGTGGGGGGGAGAGCAATCAGCCCCAGCATTTT,CAWSGGESNQPQHF
TRBV7-6,once,TRBJ2-3,TRBD2,TGTGCCAGCAGGCCGACTAGCGGTAGCACAGATACGCAGTATTTT,CASRPTSGSTDTQYF
TRBV29-1,few,TRBJ1-2,.,TGCAGCGTTGAACAGGCGTCTCTCTATGGCTACACCTTC,CSVEQASLYGYTF
TRBV30,.,TRBJ1-6,.,TGTGCCTGGAGTGTAGAGGGAATGGATTCACCCCTCCACTTT,CAWSVEGMDSPLHF
TRBV11-2,.,TRBJ1-2,.,TGTGCCAGCAGCTTAGATGCAGGCCGCGGGTTTGGCTACACCTTC,CASSLDAGRGFGYTF